A selection of T cell receptor beta chains follows, all from one sample in a study of T-cell reconstitution after alpha-beta-depleted transplantation in children. From the PCR reads, TCRdb called clonotypes with MiXCR, one entry per CDR3 protein. The sample includes 83,000 or so distinct CDR3 sequences, 7% to 10% of them seen just once. The specimen was PBMCs from the stem cell graft donor, collected from the stem cell graft. The receptors come from a human donor who donated a stem cell graft to a child with congenital amegakaryocytic thrombocytopenia. The CDR3 runs from the conserved cysteine through the conserved F or W. Each record gives: D gene, J gene, V gene, clone size, CDR3 DNA, CDR3 protein. A D gene is named only where the DNA matches it firmly. Size is stated for part of the rows, as once, few or many counts, or as a class when the clone is expanded.

d_call: TRBD1; j_call: TRBJ1-1; v_call: TRBV7-8; clone_size: few; cdr3_nt: TGTGCCAGCAGCTTAGCCCCCCCTCTTACGACAGGGATGAACACTGAAGCTTTCTTT; cdr3_aa: CASSLAPPLTTGMNTEAFF
d_call: -; j_call: TRBJ1-1; v_call: TRBV2; clone_size: -; cdr3_nt: TGTGCCAGCAGCGTCTTCGGAGGGGTATACACTGAAGCTTTCTTT; cdr3_aa: CASSVFGGVYTEAFF
d_call: -; j_call: TRBJ2-1; v_call: TRBV5-6; clone_size: many; cdr3_nt: TGTGCCAGCAGCCCCACAGGAGGGTTTAGCCACAATGAGCAGTTCTTC; cdr3_aa: CASSPTGGFSHNEQFF
d_call: -; j_call: TRBJ2-3; v_call: TRBV7-3; clone_size: many; cdr3_nt: TGTGCCAGCAGCTTAACGGGCCCGTTCACAGATACGCAGTATTTT; cdr3_aa: CASSLTGPFTDTQYF
d_call: -; j_call: TRBJ1-5; v_call: TRBV20-1; clone_size: -; cdr3_nt: TGCTGTGCTGCGGGGGAAGGGAGTGGAGATCAGCCCCAGCATTTT; cdr3_aa: CCAAGEGSGDQPQHF
d_call: -; j_call: TRBJ1-1; v_call: TRBV19; clone_size: many; cdr3_nt: TGTGCCAGTAGTATTATGACAGGAGAAAGGACGACACTCAACACTGAAGCTTTCTTT; cdr3_aa: CASSIMTGERTTLNTEAFF
d_call: TRBD1; j_call: TRBJ2-4; v_call: TRBV20-1; clone_size: many; cdr3_nt: TGCAGTGCTAGAGTCTTCAGGGGGAACATTCAGTACTTC; cdr3_aa: CSARVFRGNIQYF
d_call: -; j_call: TRBJ1-1; v_call: TRBV7-2; clone_size: few; cdr3_nt: TGTGCCAGCAGCTTACTCAGGGTAGCGGGTACTGAAGCTTTCTTT; cdr3_aa: CASSLLRVAGTEAFF
d_call: -; j_call: TRBJ1-5; v_call: TRBV6-2/TRBV6-3; clone_size: many; cdr3_nt: TGTGCCAGCAGTTATGCAGGGCTGAAACAGCCCCAGCATTTT; cdr3_aa: CASSYAGLKQPQHF
d_call: -; j_call: TRBJ2-1; v_call: TRBV7-2; clone_size: few; cdr3_nt: TGTGCCAGCACCAAAGGCCCGGGGGTGGGCAATGAGCAGTTCTTC; cdr3_aa: CASTKGPGVGNEQFF
d_call: -; j_call: TRBJ2-6; v_call: TRBV5-4; clone_size: many; cdr3_nt: TGTGCCAGCAGCTTAGTCATCGGGCCTGGGAGCTCTGGGGCCAACGTCCTGACTTTC; cdr3_aa: CASSLVIGPGSSGANVLTF
d_call: -; j_call: TRBJ2-5; v_call: TRBV10-2; clone_size: many; cdr3_nt: TGCGCCAGCCCCGAGACCCAGTACTTC; cdr3_aa: CASPETQYF
d_call: TRBD1; j_call: TRBJ2-1; v_call: TRBV5-1; clone_size: many; cdr3_nt: TGCGCCAGCAGGATGGGGGAGTCAGGGGGCTGGGATGAGCAGTTCTTC; cdr3_aa: CASRMGESGGWDEQFF
d_call: -; j_call: TRBJ2-2; v_call: TRBV12-3/TRBV12-4; clone_size: many; cdr3_nt: TGTGCCAGCAGTGCGGACGATCACACCGGGGAGCTGTTTTTT; cdr3_aa: CASSADDHTGELFF
d_call: TRBD2; j_call: TRBJ2-7; v_call: TRBV7-9; clone_size: many; cdr3_nt: TGTGCCAGCAGCTCCGACTTTAGTAGCGGGGGGGCGACCCCCTACGAGCAGTACTTC; cdr3_aa: CASSSDFSSGGATPYEQYF
d_call: -; j_call: TRBJ2-6; v_call: TRBV27; clone_size: many; cdr3_nt: TGTGCCAGCAGTTTAATGGGGACTGGGGCCAACGTCCTGACTTTC; cdr3_aa: CASSLMGTGANVLTF
d_call: -; j_call: TRBJ1-2; v_call: TRBV5-5; clone_size: many; cdr3_nt: TGTGCCAGCAGCTTGAGAGCAGAGGGCAACTATGGCTACACCTTC; cdr3_aa: CASSLRAEGNYGYTF
d_call: -; j_call: TRBJ1-1; v_call: TRBV20-1; clone_size: many; cdr3_nt: TGCAGTGCTAACAGGAACACTGAAGCTTTCTTT; cdr3_aa: CSANRNTEAFF
d_call: -; j_call: TRBJ2-6; v_call: TRBV20-1; clone_size: many; cdr3_nt: TGCAGTTCCTTTCTTAGCTCTGGGGCCAACGTCCTGACTTTC; cdr3_aa: CSSFLSSGANVLTF
d_call: -; j_call: TRBJ2-3; v_call: TRBV7-2; clone_size: many; cdr3_nt: TGTGCCAGCAGCCCCGACCTAGAAGATACGCAGTATTTT; cdr3_aa: CASSPDLEDTQYF
d_call: TRBD2; j_call: TRBJ2-3; v_call: TRBV27; clone_size: few; cdr3_nt: TGTGCCAGCAGTCCACTTCGGACTAGCGGGGGGATTGATACGCAGTATTTT; cdr3_aa: CASSPLRTSGGIDTQYF
d_call: -; j_call: TRBJ1-2; v_call: TRBV2; clone_size: many; cdr3_nt: TGTGCCAGCAATCGACAGTATGGCTACACCTTC; cdr3_aa: CASNRQYGYTF
d_call: -; j_call: TRBJ2-7; v_call: TRBV12-3/TRBV12-4; clone_size: many; cdr3_nt: TGTGCCAGCAGTACAGCCGGGCCCGAGCAGTACTTC; cdr3_aa: CASSTAGPEQYF
d_call: -; j_call: TRBJ2-7; v_call: TRBV5-1; clone_size: many; cdr3_nt: TGCGCCAGCAGCTTACTGGGCTCCCCGGTCTACGAGCAGTACTTC; cdr3_aa: CASSLLGSPVYEQYF
d_call: TRBD1; j_call: TRBJ2-1; v_call: TRBV5-1; clone_size: many; cdr3_nt: TGCGCCAGCAGCTTTACCGGGACAGTCGGGCGTGGTGAGCAGTTCTTC; cdr3_aa: CASSFTGTVGRGEQFF
d_call: TRBD2; j_call: TRBJ2-1; v_call: TRBV9; clone_size: many; cdr3_nt: TGTGCCAGCAGCCCCAAAGGGGGCGGGAGGGCCATTGAGCAGTTCTTC; cdr3_aa: CASSPKGGGRAIEQFF
d_call: TRBD2; j_call: TRBJ2-3; v_call: TRBV11-3; clone_size: -; cdr3_nt: TGTGCCAGCAGCGTCACGGGGGGATACACAGATACGCAGTATTTT; cdr3_aa: CASSVTGGYTDTQYF
d_call: -; j_call: TRBJ2-2; v_call: TRBV30; clone_size: -; cdr3_nt: TGTGCCTGGGGTAGACCCGGGGAGCTGTTTTTT; cdr3_aa: CAWGRPGELFF
d_call: -; j_call: TRBJ2-5; v_call: TRBV18; clone_size: many; cdr3_nt: TGTGCCAGCTCACCGCCGGAGTACCAAGAGACCCAGTACTTC; cdr3_aa: CASSPPEYQETQYF
d_call: -; j_call: TRBJ2-7; v_call: TRBV25-1; clone_size: many; cdr3_nt: TGTGCCAGCAGTGAATCTGGCCGAGGCGAGCAGTACTTC; cdr3_aa: CASSESGRGEQYF
d_call: TRBD1; j_call: TRBJ2-2; v_call: TRBV20-1; clone_size: many; cdr3_nt: TGCAGTGCTAGAGACAGGGGGTGGGGGAACACCGGGGAGCTGTTTTTT; cdr3_aa: CSARDRGWGNTGELFF
d_call: TRBD1; j_call: TRBJ2-1; v_call: TRBV29-1; clone_size: -; cdr3_nt: TGCAGCGGAGCAGGGGGCAACGTAAATTCCTACAATGAGCAGTTCTTC; cdr3_aa: CSGAGGNVNSYNEQFF
d_call: -; j_call: TRBJ2-1; v_call: TRBV29-1; clone_size: medium-sized; cdr3_nt: TGCAGCGTTGAAGGCACTACTGACTCCTACAATGAGCAGTTCTTC; cdr3_aa: CSVEGTTDSYNEQFF
d_call: TRBD2; j_call: TRBJ2-3; v_call: TRBV6-5; clone_size: many; cdr3_nt: TGTGCCAGCAGTTACTCCGTGGGCGCGGGACTAGCGGGAGCAGATACGCAGTATTTT; cdr3_aa: CASSYSVGAGLAGADTQYF